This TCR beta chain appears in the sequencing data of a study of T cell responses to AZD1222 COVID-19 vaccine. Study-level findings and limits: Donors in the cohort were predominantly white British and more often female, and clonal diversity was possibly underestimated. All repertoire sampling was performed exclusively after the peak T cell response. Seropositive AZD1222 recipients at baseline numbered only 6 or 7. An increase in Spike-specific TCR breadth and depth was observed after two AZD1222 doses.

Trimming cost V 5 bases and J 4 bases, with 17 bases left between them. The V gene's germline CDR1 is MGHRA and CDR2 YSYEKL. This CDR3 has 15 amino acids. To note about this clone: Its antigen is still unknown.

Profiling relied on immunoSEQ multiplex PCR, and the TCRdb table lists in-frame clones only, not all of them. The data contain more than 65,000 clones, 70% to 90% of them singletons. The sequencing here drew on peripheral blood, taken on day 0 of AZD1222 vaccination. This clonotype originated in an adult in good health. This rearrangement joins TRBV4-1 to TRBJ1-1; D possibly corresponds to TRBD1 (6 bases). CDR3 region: CASSYTRQAGTEAFF. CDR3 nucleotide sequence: TGCGCCAGCAGCTACACCAGACAGGCCGGCACTGAAGCTTTCTTT.